This T cell receptor (beta chain) appears in the sequencing data of a study of T cell responses to AZD1222 COVID-19 vaccine. Whole-study results and caveats: Donor demographics were predominantly white British with a female majority; clonal diversity may be underestimated. Spike-specific TCR breadth rose after two AZD1222 doses, and depth rose as well.

As for this clone: What it binds is not known.

TCRdb's copy holds only in-frame clones and misses some; the assay was immunoSEQ multiplex PCR. The data show approximately 110,000 clones, roughly four fifths seen once. The CDR3 runs 13 residues. Germline lookup yields CDR1 SGHTA and CDR2 FQGNSA. V was pared by 5 bases and J by 11 bases, with 16 bases between. Sequenced here: peripheral blood, sampled on day 0 of AZD1222 vaccination. V is TRBV7-2 and J is TRBJ2-1; maybe TRBD1 (6 bases). This receptor was identified in an adult in good health. For the CDR3, the DNA is TGTGCCAGCAGCCGGACAGTTACAATGAAGCAGTTCTTC. Amino acids: CASSRTVTMKQFF. The whole variable domain, remainder taken from reference TRBV7-2 and TRBJ2-1, is GAGVSQSPSNKVTEKGKDVELRCDPISGHTALYWYRQSLGQGLEFLIYFQGNSAPDKSGLPSDRFSAERTGGSVSTLTIQRTQQEDSAVYLCASSRTVTMKQFFGPGTRLTVL.